These 24 T cell receptor beta chains were sequenced from one sample in a study of beta chain features in type 1 diabetes. All of the isolated RNA was reverse transcribed, so expressed TCRB transcripts were sequenced. TCRdb's table, derived via immunoSEQ multiplex PCR, lists solely in-frame clones and lacks some. The sample records hundreds of thousands of clones, less than 10% being singletons. Specimen: central memory CD4+ T cells from blood. The source of these receptors is a woman aged 18-30 years in good health.

This clone has more than one count but fewer than ten. The chain is built from TRBV7-2 and TRBJ2-3, with unresolved D. This CDR3 is built from 12 residues. V lost 5 bases to trimming and J lost 4 bases, with 7 bases between them. CDR1 and CDR2 (germline): SGHTA, FQGNSA. The CDR3 DNA reads as TGTGCCAGCAGCATACCGGCAGATACGCAGTATTTT. Translation: CASSIPADTQYF.

The J gene is TRBJ2-3, the V gene TRBV6-5; D is unclear. Between the trimmed V and J ends, which lost 6 bases and 6 bases, there was a span of 13 bases. Germline values: CDR1 MNHEY, CDR2 SVGAGI. The CDR3 length is 13 residues. The CDR3 loop reads CASRRPFLDTQYF. For the CDR3, the DNA is TGTGCCAGCAGAAGGCCCTTTTTGGATACGCAGTATTTT.

The chain carries TRBV29-1 and TRBJ2-7, with 7 positions matching TRBD2. Germline V gene sequence: CDR1 SQVTM, CDR2 ANQGSEA. V shed 4 bases and J 4 bases; nucleotides not matched to a gene: 4. The CDR3 runs to 12 residues. Here the CDR3 reads CSVVPAGYEQYF. The CDR3 DNA reads as TGCAGCGTTGTCCCAGCGGGGTACGAGCAGTACTTC.

The chain employs TRBV4-3 and TRBJ1-4, with 8 bases aligning to TRBD1. The CDR3 runs 15 residues. CDR1 and CDR2 (germline): LGHNA, YSLEER. The V gene end was trimmed by 5 bases and the J gene end by 1 base; junction bases not matched to a gene: 3. The CDR3 loop reads CASSLQGVTNEKLFF. CDR3 nucleotide sequence: TGCGCCAGCAGCTTACAGGGGGTAACTAATGAAAAACTGTTTTTT.

V and J are TRBV2 and TRBJ1-5, with unresolved D. There are 11 residues in the CDR3. Trimming stripped 8 bases from V and 2 bases from J, with 4 bases between. Germline V gives CDR1 SNHLY, CDR2 FYNNEI. CDR3 amino acids: CASGGNQPQHF. The CDR3, as DNA: TGTGCCAGCGGAGGCAATCAGCCCCAGCATTTT.

This clone has only a few counts. V and J are TRBV2 and TRBJ1-5; 8 positions agree with TRBD1. This CDR3 spans 14 amino acids. CDR1 and CDR2 (germline): SNHLY, FYNNEI. The trim removed 3 bases at V and 8 bases at J, leaving 6 bases unmatched. The CDR3 DNA follows: TGTGCCAGCAGTGACGGACAGGGAAGCAAGCCCCAGCATTTT. This translates into CASSDGQGSKPQHF.

CDR3 sequence: CAISESVTGVSSYNEQFF. CDR3 nucleotide sequence: TGTGCCATCAGTGAGTCTGTGACAGGGGTTTCCTCCTACAATGAGCAGTTCTTC. V is TRBV10-3 and J is TRBJ2-1; 8 nucleotides line up with TRBD1. The CDR3 contains 18 residues. From germline, CDR1 is ENHRY and CDR2 SYGVKD. With V trimmed by 0 bases and J by 0 bases, 7 bases remained unmatched.

J is TRBJ2-1 and V is TRBV7-9; maybe TRBD2 (5 bases). Germline CDR1 reads SEHNR; CDR2 reads FQNEAQ (reference sequence). This CDR3 spans 14 amino acids. V gave up 3 bases and J gave up 5 bases, with 11 bases separating them. The CDR3 sequence is CASSLRVLDNEQFF. CDR3 nucleotides: TGTGCCAGCAGCTTGAGGGTTCTGGACAATGAGCAGTTCTTC. Together with reference TRBV7-9 and TRBJ2-1, the CDR3 gives the full variable domain: DTGVSQNPRHKITKRGQNVTFRCDPISEHNRLYWYRQTLGQGPEFLTYFQNEAQLEKSRLLSDRFSAERPKGSFSTLEIQRTEQGDSAMYLCASSLRVLDNEQFFGPGTRLTVL.

The CDR3 DNA reads as TGTGCCAGCAGCTCGGACCAAACAGGAAAAAGGGGGACCCAGTACTTC. Translation gives CASSSDQTGKRGTQYF. The chain links TRBV7-8 to TRBJ2-5; D is perhaps TRBD1 (5 bases). Germline-derived CDR1 and CDR2 are SGHVS and FQNEAQ. V gave up 4 bases and J gave up 7 bases, with 22 bases separating them. The CDR3 loop spans 16 amino acids.

This clone was observed a few times. V is TRBV2 and J is TRBJ1-5, with TRBD1 as a possible D gene (5 bases). The CDR3 runs to 14 residues. The germline V gene encodes CDR1 SNHLY and CDR2 FYNNEI. V lost 6 bases, J lost 3 bases, and 12 bases lay in between. The CDR3 DNA follows: TGTGCCAGCAGGGCCACAGGAGTCAATCAGCCCCAGCATTTT. It yields the protein CASRATGVNQPQHF.

This clone was counted a few times. The chain is built from TRBV7-9 and TRBJ2-1; D gene uncertain. The V gene lost 5 bases and the J gene lost 6 bases, with 8 bases spanning the gap. The germline V gene has CDR1 SEHNR and CDR2 FQNEAQ (reference sequence). The CDR3 is 12 amino acids. CDR3 region: CASSVSFNEQFF. CDR3 nucleotides: TGTGCCAGCAGCGTCTCTTTCAATGAGCAGTTCTTC. The full variable domain, rest sourced from reference TRBV7-9 and TRBJ2-1, is DTGVSQNPRHKITKRGQNVTFRCDPISEHNRLYWYRQTLGQGPEFLTYFQNEAQLEKSRLLSDRFSAERPKGSFSTLEIQRTEQGDSAMYLCASSVSFNEQFFGPGTRLTVL.

This clone was picked up a small number of times. The rearrangement uses TRBV28 and TRBJ2-7, with D possibly matching TRBD2 (6 bases). Germline assignment: CDR1 MDHEN and CDR2 SYDVKM. V was clipped by 4 bases and J by 3 bases, with 10 bases between them. The CDR3 is 13 amino acids. The CDR3 nucleotides are TGTGCCAGCAGTTCTAGCGTGGGCTACGAGCAGTACTTC. Translation gives CASSSSVGYEQYF.

The V gene is TRBV28, the J gene TRBJ2-3; D possibly corresponds to TRBD2 (6 bases). The V gene's germline CDR1 is MDHEN and CDR2 SYDVKM. The CDR3 spans 15 residues. Trimming took off 6 bases at V and 0 bases at J, with 13 bases between the two ends. In nucleotides, the CDR3 is TGTGCCAGCAGCCAGGGACTTTCTAGCACAGATACGCAGTATTTT. It codes for CASSQGLSSTDTQYF. Based on the CDR3 plus reference TRBV28 and TRBJ2-3, the full variable domain is DVKVTQSSRYLVKRTGEKVFLECVQDMDHENMFWYRQDPGLGLRLIYFSYDVKMKEKGDIPEGYSVSREKKERFSLILESASTNQTSMYLCASSQGLSSTDTQYFGPGTRLTVL.

This chain uses TRBV18 with TRBJ2-1, with 8 bases aligning to TRBD1. The CDR3 runs to 16 residues. Unmatched junction bases numbered 6, after V lost 2 bases and J lost 3 bases. Germline CDR1 and CDR2: KGHSH and LQKENI. The chain's CDR3 is CASSPATGANYNEQFF. In DNA form, the CDR3 reads TGTGCCAGCTCACCAGCGACAGGGGCGAACTACAATGAGCAGTTCTTC.

The CDR3 spells CSVVSIYGYTF. DNA of the CDR3: TGCAGCGTTGTTTCAATCTATGGCTACACCTTC. The chain combines TRBV29-1 with TRBJ1-2; D call uncertain. From germline, CDR1 is SQVTM and CDR2 ANQGSEA. Trimming pared 4 bases from V and 4 bases from J, leaving 7 bases between. The CDR3 runs 11 residues.

The CDR3 bases are TGTGCCAGCAGCTCCGGGGGGGTGAATCAGCCCCAGCATTTT. Its protein is CASSSGGVNQPQHF. The chain links TRBV6-5 to TRBJ1-5; weak D call: TRBD1 (5 bases). The V end was cut by 6 bases, the J end by 4 bases, with 13 bases between. The CDR3 covers 14 residues. Germline CDR1 reads MNHEY; CDR2 reads SVGAGI.

J is TRBJ2-2 and V is TRBV29-1; weak D call: TRBD1 (6 bases). Germline CDR1 is SQVTM and CDR2 is ANQGSEA. The CDR3 consists of 12 residues. Between the trimmed V and J ends, which lost 7 bases and 5 bases, there was a span of 11 bases. The CDR3 DNA follows: TGCAGCGCAGGAGACAGGACCGGGGAGCTGTTTTTT. This encodes CSAGDRTGELFF.

The chain is built from TRBV7-9 and TRBJ2-2; possibly TRBD1 for D (6 bases). The CDR3 totals 16 residues. Germline CDR1 reads SEHNR; CDR2 reads FQNEAQ (reference sequence). Trimming left V 1 base short and J 1 base short, with 10 bases between. The DNA of the CDR3 is TGTGCCAGCAGCTTAGTCGGGGACAAGAACACCGGGGAGCTGTTTTTT. Translation: CASSLVGDKNTGELFF.

The gene calls are TRBV7-9 and TRBJ1-5, with 9 positions matching TRBD1. The CDR3 covers 15 residues. Germline V lookup: CDR1 SEHNR, CDR2 FQNEAQ (reference sequence). V lost 5 bases to trimming and J lost 3 bases; unmatched junction nucleotides: 5. The chain's CDR3 is CASSEGTGHNQPQHF. The CDR3 coding sequence is TGTGCCAGCAGCGAGGGGACAGGGCACAATCAGCCCCAGCATTTT.

This clone appeared many times. The chain employs TRBV6-6 and TRBJ2-7; 7 nucleotides align to TRBD1. The germline V gene encodes CDR1 MNHNY and CDR2 SVGAGI (reference sequence). This CDR3 region has 16 residues. The V segment lost 6 bases and the J segment 8 bases; nucleotides outside the gene matches: 19. DNA for the CDR3: TGTGCCAGCAGCCCAGCTAGGGGGCAACCTGAGGGCAAGCAGTACTTC. Translating gives CASSPARGQPEGKQYF.

This clone was counted only a few times. The chain couples TRBV28 to TRBJ1-5; D is ambiguous. CDR1 MDHEN and CDR2 SYDVKM come from the germline V gene. The V and J ends lost 4 bases and 5 bases respectively, with 6 bases between them. The CDR3 has 12 amino acids. CDR3 sequence: CASSSGHQPQHF. The CDR3 region has the DNA TGTGCCAGCAGTTCGGGCCATCAGCCCCAGCATTTT.

This clone was recorded a few times. The chain links TRBV7-2 to TRBJ1-1; the D is unclear. V was shortened by 3 bases and J by 11 bases, with 10 bases between the two germline ends. The CDR3 runs 11 residues. Per the germline V gene, CDR1 is SGHTA and CDR2 is FQGNSA. The CDR3 DNA follows: TGTGCCAGCAGCTTCGCCCGATGGGCTTTCTTT. Its protein product is CASSFARWAFF.

The CDR3 DNA reads TGCGCCAGCAGCCTCTCGAGGATAGTCACAGATACGCAGTATTTT. It specifies CASSLSRIVTDTQYF. The chain uses TRBV5-1 and TRBJ2-3; D is unresolved. Germline V gives CDR1 SGHRS, CDR2 YFSETQ. The CDR3 covers 15 residues. Trimming left V 4 bases short and J 2 bases short, with 14 bases between.

This clone was seen a handful of times. The V and J genes are TRBV21-1 and TRBJ2-3; the table names TRBD2, a call not compared with the DNA. TRBV21-1 is a pseudogene. This CDR3 has 15 amino acids. The CDR3 protein is CASSKGTSGTDTQYF. The CDR3 nucleotides read TGTGCCAGCAGCAAAGGGACTAGCGGCACAGATACGCAGTATTTT.